This TCR beta chain was sequenced for a study of blood T cells in healthy people across ages. Overall study context: Roughly one uniquely barcoded beta molecule per two T cells was captured.

CDR1 and CDR2 (germline): MDHEN, SYDVKM. The length of the CDR3 is 15 residues. Combining a sample-barcoded 5' primer with a J-beta primer mix, a second PCR ran for roughly 6 to 11 cycles. TCRdb re-derived calls from the 5' RACE reads in MiXCR, one entry per CDR3 protein. The sample shows under 1,100,000 distinct CDR3 sequences, roughly 24% of them seen only once. This clonotype turned up a few times. At one end the junction does not follow the germline gene, possibly because of a read error. This same sample was also taken into another study, of T cells of mothers and their children. That source adds: Mothers yielded over 10 million CDR3 reads, children some 2.9 million each.

The clonotype was recovered from a girl aged 2 to 10 in good health. Sample: blood. V usage is TRBV28 and J usage is TRBJ2-6; a weak D match, TRBD1 (5 bases). The CDR3 spells CASSFEHSGANVPTF. The CDR3 DNA follows: TGTGCCAGCAGTTTTGAACACTCTGGGGCCAACGTCCCGACTTTC.